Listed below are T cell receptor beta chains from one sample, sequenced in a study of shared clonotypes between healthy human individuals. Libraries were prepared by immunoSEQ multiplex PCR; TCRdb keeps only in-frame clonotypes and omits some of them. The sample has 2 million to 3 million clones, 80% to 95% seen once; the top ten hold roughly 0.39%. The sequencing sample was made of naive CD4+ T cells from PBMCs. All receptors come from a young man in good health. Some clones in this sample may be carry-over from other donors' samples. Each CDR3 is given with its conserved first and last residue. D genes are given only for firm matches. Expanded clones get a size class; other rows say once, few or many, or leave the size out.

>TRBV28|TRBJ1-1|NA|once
TGTGCCAGCAGTTTACCAGGGCTGGCTGAAGCTTTCTTT
CASSLPGLAEAFF
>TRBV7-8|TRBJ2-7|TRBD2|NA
TGTGCCAGCAGCTTAAGCGGGAGGGCCTACGAGCAGTACTTC
CASSLSGRAYEQYF
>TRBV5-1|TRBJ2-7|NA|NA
TGCGCCAGCAGCATATCGAGCTACGAGCAGTACTTC
CASSISSYEQYF
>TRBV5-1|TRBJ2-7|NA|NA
TGCGCCAGCAGCCGCCGCGACGGTCACGAGCAGTACTTC
CASSRRDGHEQYF
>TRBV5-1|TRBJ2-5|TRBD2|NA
TGCGCCAGCAGCTGGGGTCTAGCGGGATCTAGCCAAGAGACCCAGTACTTC
CASSWGLAGSSQETQYF
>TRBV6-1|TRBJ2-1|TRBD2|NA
TGTGCCAGCAGTGTTGGGGGGAGGGACAATGAGCAGTTCTTC
CASSVGGRDNEQFF
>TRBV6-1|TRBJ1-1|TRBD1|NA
TGTGCCAGCAGTGAACGGACAGGGAGAAGTGAAGCTTTCTTT
CASSERTGRSEAFF
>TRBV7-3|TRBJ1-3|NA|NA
TGTGCCAGCAGACCCACACCTCTGGGAAACACCATATATTTT
CASRPTPLGNTIYF
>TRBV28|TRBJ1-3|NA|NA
TGTGCCAGCAGCCCATCACAGACAGTGACTTCTGGAAACACCATATATTTT
CASSPSQTVTSGNTIYF
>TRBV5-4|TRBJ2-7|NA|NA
TGTGCCAGCAGCCCTGCATTAAGGCCCCACGAGCAGTACTTC
CASSPALRPHEQYF
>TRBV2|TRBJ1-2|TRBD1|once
TGTGCCAGCAGTTCAGGACGGACAGGGTGGGATGGCTACACCTTC
CASSSGRTGWDGYTF
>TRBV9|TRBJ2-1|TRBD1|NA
TGTGCCAGCAGCGCTACAGGGGGGCCCTACAATGAGCAGTTCTTC
CASSATGGPYNEQFF
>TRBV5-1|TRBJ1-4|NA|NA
TGCGCCAGCAGCTTGTTGGGGGGAACTAATGAAAAACTGTTTTTT
CASSLLGGTNEKLFF
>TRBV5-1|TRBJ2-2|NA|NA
TGCGCCAGCAGCTGGGAGAAGGGCCCCGGGGAGCTGTTTTTT
CASSWEKGPGELFF
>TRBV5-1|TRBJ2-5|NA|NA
TGCGCCAGCAGTTCCCGCCCGGGGGCGAACAAAGAGACCCAGTACTTC
CASSSRPGANKETQYF
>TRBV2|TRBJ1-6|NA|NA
TGTGCCAGCAGTTCAGGGTATAATTCACCCCTCCACTTT
CASSSGYNSPLHF
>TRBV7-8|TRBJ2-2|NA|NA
TGTGCCAGCAGCTTCGGCTCCACCGGGGAGCTGTTTTTT
CASSFGSTGELFF
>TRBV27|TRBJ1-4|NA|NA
TGTGCCAGCAGTTTCTCCGAAAAACTGTTTTTT
CASSFSEKLFF
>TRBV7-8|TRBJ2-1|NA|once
TGTGCCAGCACTCCGGGACGACAGAGCTCCTACAATGAGCAGTTCTTC
CASTPGRQSSYNEQFF
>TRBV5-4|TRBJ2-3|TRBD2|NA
TGTGCCAGCAGCTTGGCTAGCGGGAGCACAGATACGCAGTATTTT
CASSLASGSTDTQYF
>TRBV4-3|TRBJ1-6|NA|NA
TGCGCCAGCAGCCAAGTCGGCGAGCGGGGGTTACCCCTCCACTTT
CASSQVGERGLPLHF
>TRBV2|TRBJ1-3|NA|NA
TGTGCCAGCACTGTTGAGGGGTTCTCTGGAAACACCATATATTTT
CASTVEGFSGNTIYF
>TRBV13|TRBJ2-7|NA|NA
TGTGCCAGCAGCTTAGGCCGTCATTACGGGAGTGGGTACGAGCAGTACTTC
CASSLGRHYGSGYEQYF
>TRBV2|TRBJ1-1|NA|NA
TGTGCCAGCACCCGAAACCAGAGCCCCTCGGTAGCTTTCTTT
CASTRNQSPSVAFF
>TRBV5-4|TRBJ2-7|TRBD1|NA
TGTGCCTCGTCCGGGACAGCCTCCCAGGACGAGCAGTACTTC
CASSGTASQDEQYF
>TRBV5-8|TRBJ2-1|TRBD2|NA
TGTGCCAGCAGCCAAGAACTAGCGGGAGGGTACAATGAGCAGTTCTTC
CASSQELAGGYNEQFF
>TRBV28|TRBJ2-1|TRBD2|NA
TGTGCCAGCCGGGAGACTAGCGCGAACAATGAGCAGTTCTTC
CASRETSANNEQFF
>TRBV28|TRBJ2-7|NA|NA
TGTGCCAGCATGTCGGAGGGGGCGGCCATCTACGAGCAGTACTTC
CASMSEGAAIYEQYF
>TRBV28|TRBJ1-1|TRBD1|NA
TGTGCCAGCAGCCCTCACGCGGGACAGGGGAACACTGAAGCTTTCTTT
CASSPHAGQGNTEAFF
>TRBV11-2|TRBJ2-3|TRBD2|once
TGTGCCAGCAGCCTGGGGCTAGCGGACACAGATACGCAGTATTTT
CASSLGLADTDTQYF
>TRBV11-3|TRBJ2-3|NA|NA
TGTGCCAGCAGCGGGAGCACAGATACGCAGTATTTT
CASSGSTDTQYF
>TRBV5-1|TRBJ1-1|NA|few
TGCGCCAGCAGCGGGGACTCCGTCTCTGAAGCTTTCTTT
CASSGDSVSEAFF
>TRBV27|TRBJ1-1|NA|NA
TGTGCCAGCAGTTTAGATACCGGGGACCCCACTGAAGCTTTCTTT
CASSLDTGDPTEAFF
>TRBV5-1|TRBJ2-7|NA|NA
TGCGCCAGCAGATCAGGGGAACCGAGCGACGAGCAGTACTTC
CASRSGEPSDEQYF
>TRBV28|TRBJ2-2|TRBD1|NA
TGTGCCAGCAGTAGACAGGGATGGAACACCGGGGAGCTGTTTTTT
CASSRQGWNTGELFF
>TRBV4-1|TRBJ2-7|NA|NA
TGCGCCACGGGACACACCTACGAGCAGTACTTC
CATGHTYEQYF
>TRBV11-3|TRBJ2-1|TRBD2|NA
TGTGCCAGCAGCTTTTCCGGCGGGAGAATCAAGGGTGAGCAGTTCTTC
CASSFSGGRIKGEQFF
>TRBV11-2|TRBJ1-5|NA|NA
TGTGCCAGCAGCTTGACGGGCCTCAATCAGCCCCAGCATTTT
CASSLTGLNQPQHF
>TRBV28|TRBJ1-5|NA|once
TGTGCCAGCAGTTTAGGGCCTCTAGGGCTGAGGGATCAGCCCCAGCATTTT
CASSLGPLGLRDQPQHF
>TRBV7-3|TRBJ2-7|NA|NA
TGTGCCAGCAGCTTAACCCCGGTTAGCTCCTACGAGCAGTACTTC
CASSLTPVSSYEQYF
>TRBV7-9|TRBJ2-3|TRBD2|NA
TGTGCCAGCAGCCTAGGAGCGGGAGGCACAGATACGCAGTATTTT
CASSLGAGGTDTQYF
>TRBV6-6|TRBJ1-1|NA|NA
TGTGCCAGCAGTTCCCATTGGGACACTGAAGCTTTCTTT
CASSSHWDTEAFF
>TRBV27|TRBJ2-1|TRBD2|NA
TGTGCCAGCACCAGTTCCAGCGGTAGCGGGAGGGCCTTCAATGAGCAGTTCTTC
CASTSSSGSGRAFNEQFF
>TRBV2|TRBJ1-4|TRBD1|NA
TGTGCCAGCAGTGAACAGGACAGGGCGGGGGAAAAACTGTTTTTT
CASSEQDRAGEKLFF
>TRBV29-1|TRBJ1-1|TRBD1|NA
TGCAGCGTTAACAGGGGCACTGAAGCTTTCTTT
CSVNRGTEAFF
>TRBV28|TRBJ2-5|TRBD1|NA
TGTGCCAGCAGCCCCGGGACAGGAGGAAGCCAAGAGACCCAGTACTTC
CASSPGTGGSQETQYF
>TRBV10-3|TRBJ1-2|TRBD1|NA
TGTGCCATCAGGAACAGGGGTAACTATGGCTACACCTTC
CAIRNRGNYGYTF
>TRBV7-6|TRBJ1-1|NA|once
TGTGCCAGCAGCCCACGAAGTGTCTCCCAGAACACTGAAGCTTTCTTT
CASSPRSVSQNTEAFF
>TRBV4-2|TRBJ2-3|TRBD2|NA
TGTGCCAGCAGCCAAGATTCGGCTAGCGGGAGCACAGATACGCAGTATTTT
CASSQDSASGSTDTQYF
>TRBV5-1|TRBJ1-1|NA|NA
TGCGCCAGCAGCTGGAACGGGGTGACTGAAGCTTTCTTT
CASSWNGVTEAFF
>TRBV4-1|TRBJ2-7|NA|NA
TGCGCCAGCGCAACGGTAACGCGCTCCTACGAGCAGTACTTC
CASATVTRSYEQYF
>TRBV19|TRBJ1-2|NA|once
TGTGCCAGTAGTATTAACCGATACTATGGCTACACCTTC
CASSINRYYGYTF
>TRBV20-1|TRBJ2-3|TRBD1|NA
TGCAGGACAGGGCCCGATACGCAGTATTTT
CRTGPDTQYF
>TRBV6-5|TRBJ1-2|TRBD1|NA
TGTGCCAGCAGTGTACCGGGACAGTTGGCCGCCTTC
CASSVPGQLAAF
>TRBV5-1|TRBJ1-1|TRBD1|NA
TGCGCCAGCAGCGCGGGACAGCTGAACACTGAAGCTTTCTTT
CASSAGQLNTEAFF
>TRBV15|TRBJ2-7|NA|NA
TGTGCCACCAGCAGACAGGGTTTTACCTACGAGCAGTACTTC
CATSRQGFTYEQYF
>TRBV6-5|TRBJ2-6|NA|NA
TGTGCCAGCAGTTACTCGAGAGGAGCTGGGGCCAACGTCCTGACTTTC
CASSYSRGAGANVLTF
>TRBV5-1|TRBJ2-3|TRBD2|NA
TGCGCCAGCAGCTCACTAGCGGTCACAGATACGCAGTATTTT
CASSSLAVTDTQYF
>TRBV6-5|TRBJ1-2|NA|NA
TGTGCCAGCAGTCCCCTAGGGGAAGCCTATGGCTACACCTTC
CASSPLGEAYGYTF